The source of this TCR beta chain is a study of CXCR3-negative and CXCR3-positive naive CD8 T cells (dated by TCRdb to between 2019 and 2020). For the wider study: In total, approximately 140 million TRB reads were obtained, or roughly 1.5 +/- 0.3 million reads per library. The diversity and physicochemical repertoire analyses included about a dozen donors pooled from two independent experiments. Naive subsets from about 5 donors and memory cells from 3 donors were included in the TRBV-TRBJ cluster analysis.

Comments on this clonotype: The target of this receptor is not known.

The sequencing machine was a NextSeq 550. The Human TCR Profiling Kit (MiLaboratory) was used to make UMI-labeled 5' RACE TRB cDNA libraries. The full amount of extracted RNA was used for cDNA synthesis, and the full amount of resulting cDNA was used for PCR amplification. The libraries were made side by side, with each library going through the same number of PCR cycles. From the authors' description of their analysis: With a minimum of two reads required per UMI, MIGEC and MiXCR pulled out about 50,000 +/- 10,000 unique UMI-labeled TRB cDNA molecules from each library. On average, each library contained approximately 40,000 +/- 10,000 functional in-frame TRB CDR3 nucleotide clonotypes without stop codons. After each sample was downsampled to 5000 UMI-labeled TRB molecules, VDJtools was used to calculate diversity metrics such as normalized Shannon-Wiener and Chao1. VDJtools computed clonotype-size-weighted physicochemical properties of the central five CDR3 residues: interaction energy, strength, volume and Kidera factor 4. After TCRdb reprocessed the reads, each CDR3 protein sequence was kept as one row, without DNA. The V and J calls were not made by the authors but by TCRdb's processing. This sample's listing comprises about 89,000 distinct CDR3 sequences. Jointly, the top ten make up 0.9% to 1.2% of the sample.

For every CD8+ T cell subset, a few hundred thousand cells were flow-sorted straight into RLT lysis buffer, and each subset was sorted in triplicate. To keep memory contaminants out, a stringent definition of naive CD8+ T cells was applied: CD45RO-CCR7+CD27+CD95-. Peripheral blood mononuclear cells were isolated from buffy coats using standard density gradient centrifugation. Naive CXCR3-negative and CXCR3-positive CD8+ T cells were flow-sorted on a FACSAria III. Total RNA was extracted from sorted cells with an RNeasy Mini Kit. The full study reports these points: Compared with CXCR3-negative naive cells, CXCR3-positive naive cells had TRB CDR3s with higher hydrophobicity (lower Kidera factor 4), lower energy, and higher strength and volume indices. Because surface CD5, which has been linked to self-reactivity in mice, was comparable between naive subsets, TCR interaction strength was also inferred from TRB CDR3 physicochemical properties. Repertoire diversity was comparably high in both naive subsets but much lower in memory CD8+ T cells. TRBV-TRBJ usage was similar between naive CXCR3-negative and CXCR3-positive cells from the same donor, while memory cells showed distinct patterns. Freshly isolated PBMCs were used for most assays because CXCR3 expression partially decreased after cryopreservation.

The receptor comes from a human donor in good health. Some clones in this sample may be carry-over from other donors' samples. The specimen was naive CXCR3+ CD8+ T cells from blood. Reading the label with the study, this specimen's cell subset or site is: CD45RO-CCR7+CD27+CD95- naive CD8+ T cells expressing CXCR3 (TNR3+).

CDR3 sequence: CASSLESDANTGELFF. The chain is assembled from TRBV28 and TRBJ2-2. CDR1 and CDR2, looked up from the germline V gene, are MDHEN and SYDVKM. The cysteine opens and the phenylalanine closes a CDR3 of 16 amino acids. This entry has no DNA.